This T cell receptor beta chain was sequenced in a study of blood T cells in healthy people across ages. Whole-study results and caveats: Naive and antigen-experienced cells were not separated, limiting conclusive comparison.

The V gene's germline CDR1 is DFQATT and CDR2 SNEGSKA (reference sequence). The CDR3 totals 13 residues. V lost 5 bases, J lost 0 bases, and 10 bases lay in between. The extraction recovered at least 5.5 micrograms of total RNA per sample. Next came a second PCR, run for about 6 to 12 cycles, which used a sample-barcoded 5' primer along with a J-beta primer mix. Each cDNA molecule was tagged by a template-switch adaptor that had 12 random nucleotides. In TCRdb, the 5' RACE reads were re-called with MiXCR into one record per CDR3 protein. There are 600,000 or so distinct CDR3 sequences in the sample; around a fifth occur only once, and approximately 3.7% lies in the top ten. This clonotype was observed many times. Its specificity is unknown.

The material sequenced was blood. V and J are TRBV20-1 and TRBJ2-5; a possible D gene is TRBD1 (5 bases). This clonotype was obtained from a man aged 65-85 years in good health. CDR3 DNA sequence: TGCAGTGCTCCGACAGTGTACCAAGAGACCCAGTACTTC. Its translation is CSAPTVYQETQYF.